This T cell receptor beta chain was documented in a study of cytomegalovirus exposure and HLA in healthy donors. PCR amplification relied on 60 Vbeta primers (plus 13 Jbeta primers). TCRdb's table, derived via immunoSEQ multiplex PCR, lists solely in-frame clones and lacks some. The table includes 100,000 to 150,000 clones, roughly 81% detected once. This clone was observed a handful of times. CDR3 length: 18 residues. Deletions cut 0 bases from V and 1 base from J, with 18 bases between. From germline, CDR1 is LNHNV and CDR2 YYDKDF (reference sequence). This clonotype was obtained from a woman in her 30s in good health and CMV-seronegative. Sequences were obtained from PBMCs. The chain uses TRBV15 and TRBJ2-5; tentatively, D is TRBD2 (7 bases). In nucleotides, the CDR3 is TGTGCCACCAGCAGAGATGGGGTATCGGGGGGCCGCCAAGAGACCCAGTACTTC. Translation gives CATSRDGVSGGRQETQYF.